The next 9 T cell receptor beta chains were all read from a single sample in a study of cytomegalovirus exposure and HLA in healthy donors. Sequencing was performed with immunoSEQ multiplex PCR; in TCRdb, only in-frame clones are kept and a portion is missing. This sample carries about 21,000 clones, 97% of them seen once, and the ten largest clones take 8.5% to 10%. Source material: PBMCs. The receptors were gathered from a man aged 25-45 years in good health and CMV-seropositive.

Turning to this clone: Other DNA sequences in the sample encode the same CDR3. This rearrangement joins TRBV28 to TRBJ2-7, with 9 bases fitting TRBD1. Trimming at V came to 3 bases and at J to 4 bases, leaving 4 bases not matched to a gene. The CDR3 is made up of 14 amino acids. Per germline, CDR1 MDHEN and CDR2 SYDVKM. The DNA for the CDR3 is TGTGCCAGCAGTTTTGGGGACAGGGCTTACGAGCAGTACTTC. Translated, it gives CASSFGDRAYEQYF. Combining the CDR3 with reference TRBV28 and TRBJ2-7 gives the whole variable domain DVKVTQSSRYLVKRTGEKVFLECVQDMDHENMFWYRQDPGLGLRLIYFSYDVKMKEKGDIPEGYSVSREKKERFSLILESASTNQTSMYLCASSFGDRAYEQYFGPGTRLTVT.

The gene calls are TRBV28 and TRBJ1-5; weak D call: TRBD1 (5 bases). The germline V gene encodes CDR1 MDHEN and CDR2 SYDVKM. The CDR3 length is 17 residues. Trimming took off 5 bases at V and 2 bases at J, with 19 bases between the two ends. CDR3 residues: CASSVGGTGLGNQPQHF. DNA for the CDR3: TGTGCCAGCAGTGTGGGGGGAACAGGTTTGGGCAATCAGCCCCAGCATTTT.

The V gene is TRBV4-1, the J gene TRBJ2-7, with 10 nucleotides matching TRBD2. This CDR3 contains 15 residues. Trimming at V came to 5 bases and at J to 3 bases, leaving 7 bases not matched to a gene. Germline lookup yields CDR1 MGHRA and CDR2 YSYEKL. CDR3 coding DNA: TGCGCCAGCAGCACCCCTAGCGGGAGTCACTACGAGCAGTACTTC. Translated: CASSTPSGSHYEQYF.

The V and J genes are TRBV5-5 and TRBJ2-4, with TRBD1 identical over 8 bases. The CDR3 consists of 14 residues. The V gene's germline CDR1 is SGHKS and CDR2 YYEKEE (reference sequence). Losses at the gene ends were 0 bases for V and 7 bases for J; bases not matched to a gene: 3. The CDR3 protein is CASSLAPGGNIQYF. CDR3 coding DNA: TGTGCCAGCAGCTTGGCACCAGGGGGCAACATTCAGTACTTC.

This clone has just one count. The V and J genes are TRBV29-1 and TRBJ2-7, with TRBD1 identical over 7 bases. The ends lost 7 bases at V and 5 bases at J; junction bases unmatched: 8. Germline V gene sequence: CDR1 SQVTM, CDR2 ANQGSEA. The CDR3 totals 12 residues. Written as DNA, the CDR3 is TGCAGCGCTTGGACAGGTCAGGACGAGCAGTACTTC. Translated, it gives CSAWTGQDEQYF.

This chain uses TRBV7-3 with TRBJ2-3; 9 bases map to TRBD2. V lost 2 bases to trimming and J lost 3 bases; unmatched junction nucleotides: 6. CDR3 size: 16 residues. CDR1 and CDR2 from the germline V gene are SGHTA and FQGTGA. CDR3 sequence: CASSLYLAGATDTQYF. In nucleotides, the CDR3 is TGTGCCAGCAGCTTATATTTAGCGGGAGCGACAGATACGCAGTATTTT.

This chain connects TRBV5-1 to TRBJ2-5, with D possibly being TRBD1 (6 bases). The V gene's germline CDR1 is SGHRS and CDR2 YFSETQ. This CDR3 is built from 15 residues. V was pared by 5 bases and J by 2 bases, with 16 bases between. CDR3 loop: CASRPLGTGQETQYF. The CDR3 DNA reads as TGCGCCAGCAGACCATTGGGCACAGGGCAAGAGACCCAGTACTTC. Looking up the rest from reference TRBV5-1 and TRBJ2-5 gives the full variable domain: KAGVTQTPRYLIKTRGQQVTLSCSPISGHRSVSWYQQTPGQGLQFLFEYFSETQRNKGNFPGRFSGRQFSNSRSEMNVSTLELGDSALYLCASRPLGTGQETQYFGPGTRLLVL.

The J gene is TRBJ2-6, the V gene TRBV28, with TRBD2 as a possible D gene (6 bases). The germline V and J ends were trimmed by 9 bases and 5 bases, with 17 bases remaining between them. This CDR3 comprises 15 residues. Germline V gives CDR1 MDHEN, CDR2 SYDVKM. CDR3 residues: CASKTGGSRANVLTF. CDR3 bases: TGTGCCAGTAAGACTGGGGGGTCGCGGGCCAACGTCCTGACTTTC.

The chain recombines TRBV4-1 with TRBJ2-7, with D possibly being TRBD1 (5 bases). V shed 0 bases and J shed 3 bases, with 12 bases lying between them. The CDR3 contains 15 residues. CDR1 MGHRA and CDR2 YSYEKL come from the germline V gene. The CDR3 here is CASSQEYRTNYEQYF. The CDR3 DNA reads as TGCGCCAGCAGCCAAGAATACAGGACAAACTACGAGCAGTACTTC.